This TCR beta chain was observed in a study of breast tumors, draining lymph nodes, adjacent tissues. Study-level points and caveats: Luminal-like breast cancer showed significantly higher tumor–nontumor repertoire similarity than basal-like. Tumor repertoires ranked between lymph nodes and nontumor tissue in diversity, with V and J gene preferences. The lymph node origin of tumor T cells was framed as consistent with a hypothesis, not demonstrated.

About this clonotype: Its antigen is not identified.

MiXCR was run by TCRdb on the multiplex PCR reads, yielding one entry per CDR3 protein. Of about 180,000 distinct CDR3 sequences in the sample, around a third were seen once. Samples came from axillary lymph nodes draining the breast cancer. Sequences were obtained from axillary lymph node tissue. This sequence was found in a female donor with breast cancer. Some clones in this sample may be carry-over from other donors' samples.

The CDR3 nucleotides are TGTGCCAGCAGCCAAATGGGACAAGGCAATCAGCCCCAGCATTTT. This codes for CASSQMGQGNQPQHF. This chain joins TRBV6-1 and TRBJ1-5; tentative D call: TRBD1 (6 bases). Trimming removed 6 bases from V and 2 bases from J, with 14 bases in between. Germline loops: CDR1 MNHNS, CDR2 SASEGT. This CDR3 is 15 amino acids long.